These T cell receptor beta chains were read from a single sample in a study of blood T cells in healthy people across ages. MiXCR, run by TCRdb on the 5' RACE reads, gives a single entry per CDR3 protein. The table includes hundreds of thousands of distinct CDR3 sequences, more than 45% detected once. Sequenced input: blood. These receptor sequences come from a woman of 80 years or more in good health. Each CDR3 is given without its conserved first and last residue. Fields, in order: V gene, J gene, D gene, CDR3 protein. A D gene is named only where the DNA matches it firmly.

v_gene: TRBV5-1; j_gene: TRBJ1-1; d_gene: TRBD1; CDR3aa: ASSMGTGVGSTEAF
v_gene: TRBV20-1; j_gene: TRBJ2-3; d_gene: TRBD2; CDR3aa: SARGGTIDTQY
v_gene: TRBV12-3/TRBV12-4; j_gene: TRBJ2-3; d_gene: NA; CDR3aa: ASSSRRGGTDTQY
v_gene: TRBV6-6; j_gene: TRBJ2-1; d_gene: TRBD2; CDR3aa: ASSSIRGGPRHEQF
v_gene: TRBV20-1; j_gene: TRBJ1-6; d_gene: NA; CDR3aa: SAKGTANSPLH
v_gene: TRBV28; j_gene: NA; d_gene: TRBD1; CDR3aa: VSRTPGQGRREQY
v_gene: TRBV27; j_gene: TRBJ1-5; d_gene: NA; CDR3aa: ASSVTALYSNQPQH
v_gene: TRBV19; j_gene: TRBJ2-6; d_gene: NA; CDR3aa: ASRASGANVLT
v_gene: TRBV3-1; j_gene: TRBJ2-7; d_gene: TRBD1; CDR3aa: ASNAPGTDNEQY
v_gene: TRBV20-1; j_gene: TRBJ2-4; d_gene: NA; CDR3aa: SAAGDLAKNIQY
v_gene: TRBV5-1; j_gene: TRBJ2-2; d_gene: NA; CDR3aa: ASSAQGLFYTGELF
v_gene: TRBV28; j_gene: TRBJ1-2; d_gene: TRBD1; CDR3aa: ASSPAGLGQDYGYT
v_gene: TRBV3-1; j_gene: TRBJ2-1; d_gene: TRBD1; CDR3aa: ASSQEERQGYNEQF
v_gene: TRBV6-4; j_gene: TRBJ1-5; d_gene: NA; CDR3aa: ASTWGQWAPQH
v_gene: TRBV20-1; j_gene: TRBJ2-3; d_gene: NA; CDR3aa: SAPNWGDSTDTQY
v_gene: TRBV29-1; j_gene: TRBJ2-1; d_gene: NA; CDR3aa: SASRKSYNEQF
v_gene: TRBV5-1; j_gene: TRBJ2-5; d_gene: NA; CDR3aa: ASSFWEQETQY
v_gene: TRBV6-4; j_gene: TRBJ2-3; d_gene: NA; CDR3aa: ASSSPGRNPTDTQY
v_gene: TRBV29-1; j_gene: TRBJ2-6; d_gene: NA; CDR3aa: SVEQWGREGSGANVLT
v_gene: TRBV6-1; j_gene: TRBJ2-2; d_gene: TRBD2; CDR3aa: ASILAGNTGELF
v_gene: TRBV11-3; j_gene: NA; d_gene: NA; CDR3aa: ASSLSRGLGETQY